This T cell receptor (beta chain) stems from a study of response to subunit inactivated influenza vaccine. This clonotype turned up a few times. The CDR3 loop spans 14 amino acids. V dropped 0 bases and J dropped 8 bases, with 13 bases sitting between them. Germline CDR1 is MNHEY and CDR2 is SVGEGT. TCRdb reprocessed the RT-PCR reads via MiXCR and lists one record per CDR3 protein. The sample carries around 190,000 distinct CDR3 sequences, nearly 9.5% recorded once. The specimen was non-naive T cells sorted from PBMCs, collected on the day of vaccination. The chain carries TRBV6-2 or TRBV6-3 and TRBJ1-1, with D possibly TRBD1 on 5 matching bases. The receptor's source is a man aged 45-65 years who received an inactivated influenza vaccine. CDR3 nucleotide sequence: TGTGCCAGCAGTTACTCGGAACACAGGTCGGAAGCTTTCTTT. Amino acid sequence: CASSYSEHRSEAFF.